This T cell receptor beta chain originates from a study of T cells in tumors after PD-1 blockade. Study-level information: Patients received pembrolizumab 200 mg every 3 weeks or cemiplimab 350 mg every 2 weeks. Some patients also took daily vismodegib 150 mg during anti-PD-1 treatment.

Here immunoSEQ multiplex PCR was the method, and the copy in TCRdb shows in-frame clones only, minus some. This sample has approximately 47,000 clones; approximately 79% occur once, and the top ten carry 8.7%. A remark on this clone: Its antigen is unknown.

Input was roughly 616 ng to 6,004 ng of genomic DNA from tumor or blood. CDR3 size: 15 residues. Germline V gene data show CDR1 as SGHNT and CDR2 as YYREEE (reference sequence). V gave up 4 bases and J gave up 2 bases, with 10 bases separating them. Findings of the study overall: About 41% of tumor TCR clonotypes were also found in blood.

The sequenced sample was PBMCs, obtained before anti-PD-1 therapy. The V gene is TRBV5-4, the J gene TRBJ2-6, with D perhaps TRBD2 (6 bases). The clonotype comes from a human donor with advanced basal cell or squamous cell carcinoma (not recorded which). The CDR3 DNA reads as TGTGCCAGCAGCCCGGCGGGGACTGGGGCCAACGTCCTGACTTTC. Translated: CASSPAGTGANVLTF.